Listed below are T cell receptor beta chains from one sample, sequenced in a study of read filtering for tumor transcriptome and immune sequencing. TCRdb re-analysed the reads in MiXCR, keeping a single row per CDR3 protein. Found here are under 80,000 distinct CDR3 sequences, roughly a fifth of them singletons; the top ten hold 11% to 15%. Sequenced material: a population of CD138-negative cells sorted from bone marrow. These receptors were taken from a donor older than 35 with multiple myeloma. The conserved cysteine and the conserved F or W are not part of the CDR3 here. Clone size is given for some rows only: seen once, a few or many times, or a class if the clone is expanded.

CDR3 protein: ASSPVRGPNEQF
V gene: TRBV18
J gene: TRBJ2-1
clone size: many

CDR3 protein: ASRTGQTQY
V gene: TRBV5-1
J gene: TRBJ2-5
clone size: many

CDR3 protein: ASSTGTSGQETQY
V gene: TRBV6-1
J gene: TRBJ2-5
clone size: many

CDR3 protein: ATSRDTINTGELF
V gene: TRBV15
J gene: TRBJ2-2
clone size: many

CDR3 protein: ASSQGGGQPQH
V gene: TRBV3-1
J gene: TRBJ1-5
clone size: NA

CDR3 protein: ASSFQREREAQY
V gene: TRBV7-9
J gene: TRBJ2-5
clone size: NA

CDR3 protein: ATGRATKASGNNELF
V gene: TRBV15
J gene: TRBJ2-1
clone size: NA

CDR3 protein: AGSLGSTYSGANVQT
V gene: TRBV3-1
J gene: TRBJ2-6
clone size: NA

CDR3 protein: ASSSGVGNTEAF
V gene: TRBV7-8
J gene: TRBJ1-1
clone size: many

CDR3 protein: SALDRGRAKNIQY
V gene: TRBV20-1
J gene: TRBJ2-4
clone size: NA

CDR3 protein: ASSLGGQRWNTGELF
V gene: TRBV11-2
J gene: TRBJ2-2
clone size: many

CDR3 protein: ASSAGTGAGTEAF
V gene: TRBV18
J gene: TRBJ1-1
clone size: few

CDR3 protein: ASSLVRTGFSTEQF
V gene: TRBV11-3
J gene: TRBJ2-1
clone size: many

CDR3 protein: ASSLPRNTYEQY
V gene: TRBV28
J gene: TRBJ2-7
clone size: many

CDR3 protein: ASSLGQAQETQY
V gene: TRBV5-1
J gene: TRBJ2-5
clone size: many

CDR3 protein: SVEAVLAGIEYEQY
V gene: TRBV29-1
J gene: TRBJ2-7
clone size: many

CDR3 protein: ASTQGGEQPQH
V gene: TRBV28
J gene: TRBJ1-5
clone size: many

CDR3 protein: ASRVTGTGDEQY
V gene: TRBV6-5
J gene: TRBJ2-7
clone size: many

CDR3 protein: SAPGTSGEQETQY
V gene: TRBV20-1
J gene: TRBJ2-5
clone size: few

CDR3 protein: ASSITAGSNQPQH
V gene: TRBV4-1
J gene: TRBJ1-5
clone size: NA

CDR3 protein: ASSVGIRGISQPQH
V gene: TRBV2
J gene: TRBJ1-5
clone size: NA

CDR3 protein: SATTVGEQY
V gene: TRBV20-1
J gene: TRBJ2-7
clone size: NA

CDR3 protein: ASSPRDTEAF
V gene: TRBV7-9
J gene: TRBJ1-1
clone size: many

CDR3 protein: AAGRGGIGEQY
V gene: TRBV6-2/TRBV6-3
J gene: TRBJ2-7
clone size: many

CDR3 protein: ASNNGRLQETQY
V gene: TRBV5-4
J gene: TRBJ2-5
clone size: many

CDR3 protein: ASYGDYTEAF
V gene: TRBV7-9
J gene: TRBJ1-1
clone size: few

CDR3 protein: ASTRGGGANTGELF
V gene: TRBV5-4
J gene: TRBJ2-2
clone size: many

CDR3 protein: ASSSNPGQGTNTEAF
V gene: TRBV7-9
J gene: TRBJ1-1
clone size: many

CDR3 protein: ASSLGSTNEKLF
V gene: TRBV13
J gene: TRBJ1-4
clone size: NA

CDR3 protein: ASAGTGSGANVLT
V gene: TRBV18
J gene: TRBJ2-6
clone size: many

CDR3 protein: ASSFRPPGSPDNTEAF
V gene: TRBV6-2/TRBV6-3
J gene: TRBJ1-1
clone size: NA

CDR3 protein: ASRPPAGNSYNEQF
V gene: TRBV12-3/TRBV12-4
J gene: TRBJ2-1
clone size: many

CDR3 protein: SADQGDTEAF
V gene: TRBV20-1
J gene: TRBJ1-1
clone size: many

CDR3 protein: ASSLRDTEAF
V gene: TRBV7-9
J gene: TRBJ1-1
clone size: many

CDR3 protein: ASSPLGGGGQPQH
V gene: TRBV9
J gene: TRBJ1-5
clone size: NA

CDR3 protein: SAESGNTGELF
V gene: TRBV20-1
J gene: TRBJ2-2
clone size: NA

CDR3 protein: SAILGGYNEQF
V gene: TRBV20-1
J gene: TRBJ2-1
clone size: many

CDR3 protein: ATSSNIRSTDTQY
V gene: TRBV15
J gene: TRBJ2-3
clone size: many

CDR3 protein: ASSFERGGQETQY
V gene: TRBV5-1
J gene: TRBJ2-5
clone size: many

CDR3 protein: ASSFRAGTDTQY
V gene: TRBV5-1
J gene: TRBJ2-3
clone size: many

CDR3 protein: ASSRGQGANNQPQH
V gene: TRBV3-1
J gene: TRBJ1-5
clone size: many

CDR3 protein: ATSDSGTKQETQY
V gene: TRBV24-1
J gene: TRBJ2-5
clone size: few

CDR3 protein: ASKGTVDFGAF
V gene: TRBV2
J gene: TRBJ1-1
clone size: few

CDR3 protein: ASARGRGTEAF
V gene: TRBV27
J gene: TRBJ1-1
clone size: many

CDR3 protein: SATGGAEAF
V gene: TRBV20-1
J gene: TRBJ1-1
clone size: many

CDR3 protein: ASSQDGRVRDTIY
V gene: TRBV4-1
J gene: TRBJ1-3
clone size: few

CDR3 protein: ASSYSSRIASGRREQF
V gene: TRBV6-5
J gene: TRBJ2-1
clone size: many

CDR3 protein: ASSSPKRNEQY
V gene: TRBV18
J gene: TRBJ2-7
clone size: NA

CDR3 protein: SAPHRAMGNEQF
V gene: TRBV20-1
J gene: TRBJ2-1
clone size: many

CDR3 protein: ASSVAGGELF
V gene: TRBV2
J gene: TRBJ2-2
clone size: many

CDR3 protein: ASSGQTNTEAF
V gene: TRBV2
J gene: TRBJ1-1
clone size: many

CDR3 protein: ASSFRDRTYNEQF
V gene: TRBV5-5
J gene: TRBJ2-1
clone size: many

CDR3 protein: ASSREPETQY
V gene: TRBV28
J gene: TRBJ2-5
clone size: many

CDR3 protein: ASSPGATDTQY
V gene: TRBV28
J gene: TRBJ2-3
clone size: many

CDR3 protein: ASSARQGNYEQY
V gene: TRBV6-1
J gene: TRBJ2-7
clone size: many

CDR3 protein: ASSSRRAPGANVLT
V gene: TRBV28
J gene: TRBJ2-6
clone size: many

CDR3 protein: ASSLVAGGSTDTQY
V gene: TRBV7-2
J gene: TRBJ2-3
clone size: NA